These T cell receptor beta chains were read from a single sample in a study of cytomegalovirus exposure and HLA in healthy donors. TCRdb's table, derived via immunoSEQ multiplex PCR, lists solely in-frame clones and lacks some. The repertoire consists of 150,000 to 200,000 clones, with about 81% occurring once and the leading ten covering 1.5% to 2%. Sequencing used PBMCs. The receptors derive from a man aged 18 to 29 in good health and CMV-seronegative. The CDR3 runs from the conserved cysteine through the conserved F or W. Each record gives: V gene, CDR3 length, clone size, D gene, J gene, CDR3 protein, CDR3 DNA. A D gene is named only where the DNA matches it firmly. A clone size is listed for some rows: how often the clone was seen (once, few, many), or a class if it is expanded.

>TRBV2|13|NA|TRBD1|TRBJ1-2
CASIGQGGYGYTF
TGTGCCAGCATCGGACAGGGGGGATATGGCTACACCTTC
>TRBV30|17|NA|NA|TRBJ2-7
CAWSDPTGTLSSYEQYF
TGTGCCTGGAGCGACCCCACCGGGACTCTGAGCTCCTACGAGCAGTACTTC
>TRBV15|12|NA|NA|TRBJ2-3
CATRSGTDTQYF
TGTGCCACCAGGTCGGGGACAGATACGCAGTATTTT
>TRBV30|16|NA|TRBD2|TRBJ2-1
CAWTGKDGRAFNEQFF
TGTGCCTGGACAGGGAAAGACGGGAGGGCTTTTAATGAGCAGTTCTTC
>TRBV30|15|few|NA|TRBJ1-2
CAWSAPGHTIYGYTF
TGTGCCTGGAGTGCACCGGGACACACGATTTATGGCTACACCTTC
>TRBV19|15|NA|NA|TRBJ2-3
CASSITGLSTDTQYF
TGTGCCAGTAGTATCACAGGGCTCAGCACAGATACGCAGTATTTT
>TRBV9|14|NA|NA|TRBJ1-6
CASSVGGGNSPLHF
TGTGCCAGCAGCGTAGGGGGGGGAAATTCACCCCTCCACTTT
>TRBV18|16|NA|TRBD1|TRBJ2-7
CASSQVTGTGPYEQYF
TGTGCCAGCTCACAAGTGACAGGGACAGGGCCATACGAGCAGTACTTC
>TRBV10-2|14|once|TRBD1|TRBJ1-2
CASSMDRGNYGYTF
TGCGCCAGCAGTATGGACAGGGGGAACTATGGCTACACCTTC
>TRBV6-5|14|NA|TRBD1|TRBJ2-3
CASRVGTETDTQYF
TGTGCCAGCAGAGTCGGGACAGAAACAGATACGCAGTATTTT